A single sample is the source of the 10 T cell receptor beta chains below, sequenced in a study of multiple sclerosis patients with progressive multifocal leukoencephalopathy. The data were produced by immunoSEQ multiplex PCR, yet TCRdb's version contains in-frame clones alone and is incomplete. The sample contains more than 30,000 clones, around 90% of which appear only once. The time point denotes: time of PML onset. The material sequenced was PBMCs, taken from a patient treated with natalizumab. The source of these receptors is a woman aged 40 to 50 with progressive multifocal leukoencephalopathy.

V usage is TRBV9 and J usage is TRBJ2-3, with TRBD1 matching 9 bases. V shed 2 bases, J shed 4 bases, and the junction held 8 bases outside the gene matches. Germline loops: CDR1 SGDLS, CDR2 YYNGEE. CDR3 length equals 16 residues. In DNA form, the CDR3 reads TGTGCCAGCAGCGTCCTGGGGACAGGGTTCGCAGATACGCAGTATTTT. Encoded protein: CASSVLGTGFADTQYF.

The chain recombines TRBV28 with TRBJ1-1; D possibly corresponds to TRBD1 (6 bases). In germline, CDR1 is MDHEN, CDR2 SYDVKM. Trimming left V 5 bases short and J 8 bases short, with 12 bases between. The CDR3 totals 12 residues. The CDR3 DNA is TGTGCCAGCAGTATGACAGGCAGAGAAGCTTTCTTT. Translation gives CASSMTGREAFF.

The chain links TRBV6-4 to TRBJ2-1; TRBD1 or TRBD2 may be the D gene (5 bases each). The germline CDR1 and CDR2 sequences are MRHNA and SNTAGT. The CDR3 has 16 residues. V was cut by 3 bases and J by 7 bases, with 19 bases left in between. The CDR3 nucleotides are TGTGCCAGCAGTGAACGTTCGGCAGGGACCCGAAATGAGCAGTTCTTC. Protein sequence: CASSERSAGTRNEQFF.

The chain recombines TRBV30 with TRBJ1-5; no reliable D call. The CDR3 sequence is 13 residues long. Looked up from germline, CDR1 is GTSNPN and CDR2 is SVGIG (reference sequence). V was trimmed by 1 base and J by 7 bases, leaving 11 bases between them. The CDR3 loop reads CAWSDLPGQPQHF. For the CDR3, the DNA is TGTGCCTGGAGTGATCTCCCAGGCCAGCCCCAGCATTTT.

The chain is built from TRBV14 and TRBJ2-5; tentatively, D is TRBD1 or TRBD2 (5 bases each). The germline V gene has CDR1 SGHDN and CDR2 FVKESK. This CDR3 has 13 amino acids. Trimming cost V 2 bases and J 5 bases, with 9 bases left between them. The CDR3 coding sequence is TGTGCCAGCAGCCAAAATTGGGGGGAGACCCAGTACTTC. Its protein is CASSQNWGETQYF.

The CDR3 protein is CASSEWAGDTEAFF. The CDR3, as DNA: TGTGCCAGCAGTGAGTGGGCAGGGGATACTGAAGCTTTCTTT. V usage is TRBV6-1 and J usage is TRBJ1-1; tentative D call: TRBD1 (6 bases). The CDR3 sequence is 14 residues long. The V end was cut by 3 bases, the J end by 5 bases, with 13 bases between. Germline V lookup: CDR1 MNHNS, CDR2 SASEGT.

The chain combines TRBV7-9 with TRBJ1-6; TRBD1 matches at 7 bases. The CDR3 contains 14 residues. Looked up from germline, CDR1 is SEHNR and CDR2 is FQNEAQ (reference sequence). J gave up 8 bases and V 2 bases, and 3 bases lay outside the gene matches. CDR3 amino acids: CASSLRGRDSPLHF. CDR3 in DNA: TGTGCCAGCAGCTTAAGGGGGCGCGATTCACCCCTCCACTTT. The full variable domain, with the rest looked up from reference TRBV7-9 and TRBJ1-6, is DTGVSQNPRHKITKRGQNVTFRCDPISEHNRLYWYRQTLGQGPEFLTYFQNEAQLEKSRLLSDRFSAERPKGSFSTLEIQRTEQGDSAMYLCASSLRGRDSPLHFGNGTRLTVT.

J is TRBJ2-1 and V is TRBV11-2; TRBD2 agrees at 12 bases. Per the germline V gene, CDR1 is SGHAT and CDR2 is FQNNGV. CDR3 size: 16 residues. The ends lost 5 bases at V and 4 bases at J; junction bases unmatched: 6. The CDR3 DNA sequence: TGTGCCAGCAGCCTCGGACTAGCGGGAAAATACAATGAGCAGTTCTTC. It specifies CASSLGLAGKYNEQFF.

In nucleotides, the CDR3 is TGTGCCAGCAATGGCGGGCCCTACAATGAGCAGTTCTTC. Its protein is CASNGGPYNEQFF. The V call is TRBV25-1, the J call TRBJ2-1; possible D gene TRBD2, 5 bases. The CDR3 is 13 residues long. Trimming shortened V by 7 bases and J by 2 bases, and 9 bases separated the two germline ends. CDR1 is MGHDK and CDR2 is SYGVNS in the germline V gene.

CDR3 sequence reads: CASSLALDREGYTF. The CDR3 nucleotides read TGTGCCAGCAGCTTAGCACTCGACAGGGAAGGCTACACCTTC. V and J are TRBV7-8 and TRBJ1-2, with TRBD1 identical over 7 bases. CDR3 size: 14 residues. Germline CDR1 is SGHVS and CDR2 is FQNEAQ. Trimming cost V 0 bases and J 8 bases; bases outside gene matches: 6.